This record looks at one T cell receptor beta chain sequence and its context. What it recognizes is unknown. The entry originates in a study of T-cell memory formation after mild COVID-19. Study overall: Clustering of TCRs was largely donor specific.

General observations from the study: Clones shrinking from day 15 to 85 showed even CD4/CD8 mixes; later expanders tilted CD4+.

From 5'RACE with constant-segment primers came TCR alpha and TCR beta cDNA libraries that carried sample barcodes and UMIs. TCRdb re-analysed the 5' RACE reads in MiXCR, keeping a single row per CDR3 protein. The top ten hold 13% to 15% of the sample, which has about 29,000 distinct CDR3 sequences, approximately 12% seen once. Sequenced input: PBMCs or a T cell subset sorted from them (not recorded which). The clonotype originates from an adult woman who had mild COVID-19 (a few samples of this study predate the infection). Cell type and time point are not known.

For the CDR3, the DNA is TGCGCCAGCAGCTTGGAAATAGCACCAGATACGCAGTATTTT. Amino acids: CASSLEIAPDTQYF. The chain combines TRBV5-1 with TRBJ2-3, with D unresolved. The V gene lost 0 bases and the J gene lost 4 bases, with 9 bases spanning the gap. Germline V gene data show CDR1 as SGHRS and CDR2 as YFSETQ. The CDR3 is made up of 14 amino acids.